The clone carrying this T cell receptor beta chain was found many times. This record comes from a study of regulatory T cells in long-lasting Graves disease. J lost 5 bases, V lost 3 bases, and 4 bases had no gene match. The CDR3 sequence is 14 residues long. CDR1 MNHNS and CDR2 SASEGT come from the germline V gene. CDR3 regions were amplified by Arm-PCR using iRepertoire HTBI primers to build TCR beta libraries. TCRdb re-called the multiplex PCR reads through MiXCR, storing one row per CDR3 protein. The data hold about 420,000 distinct CDR3 sequences, with roughly 17% observed a single time. Time point noted: newly diagnosed GD, antithyroid drugs for less than 3 months. The TCR library was made from RNA that had been extracted from PBMCs in TRIzol. Patients of an endocrinology department in Xi'an, China, were included. These data were also filed under a second study, of T cells in Graves' hyperthyroidism and ophthalmopathy. That paper adds: Researchers ran a first-round RT-PCR on the TCR CDR3 using the HTBI primer set.

The receptor's source is a woman under 30 with Graves disease. This chain joins TRBV6-1 and TRBJ2-3, with 8 bases matching TRBD2. The sequences come from peripheral blood mononuclear cells (PBMCs), collected at new diagnosis, from a patient treated with antithyroid drugs. In DNA form, the CDR3 reads TGTGCCAGCAGTGACTGGCTAGCGGGAGATACGCAGTATTTT. Translation gives CASSDWLAGDTQYF.